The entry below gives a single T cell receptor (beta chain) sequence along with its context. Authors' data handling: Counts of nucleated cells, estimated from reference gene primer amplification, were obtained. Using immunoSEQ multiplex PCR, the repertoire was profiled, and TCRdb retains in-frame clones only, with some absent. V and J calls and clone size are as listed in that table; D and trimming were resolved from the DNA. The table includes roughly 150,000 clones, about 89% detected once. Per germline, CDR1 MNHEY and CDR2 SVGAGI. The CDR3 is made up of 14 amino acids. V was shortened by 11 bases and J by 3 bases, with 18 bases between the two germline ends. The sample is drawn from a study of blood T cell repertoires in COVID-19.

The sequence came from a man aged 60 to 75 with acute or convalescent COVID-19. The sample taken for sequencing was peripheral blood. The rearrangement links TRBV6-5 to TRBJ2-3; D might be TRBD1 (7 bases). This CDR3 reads CAVTTTGRTDTQYF. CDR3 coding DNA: TGTGCCGTAACTACGACAGGGAGGACAGATACGCAGTATTTT.